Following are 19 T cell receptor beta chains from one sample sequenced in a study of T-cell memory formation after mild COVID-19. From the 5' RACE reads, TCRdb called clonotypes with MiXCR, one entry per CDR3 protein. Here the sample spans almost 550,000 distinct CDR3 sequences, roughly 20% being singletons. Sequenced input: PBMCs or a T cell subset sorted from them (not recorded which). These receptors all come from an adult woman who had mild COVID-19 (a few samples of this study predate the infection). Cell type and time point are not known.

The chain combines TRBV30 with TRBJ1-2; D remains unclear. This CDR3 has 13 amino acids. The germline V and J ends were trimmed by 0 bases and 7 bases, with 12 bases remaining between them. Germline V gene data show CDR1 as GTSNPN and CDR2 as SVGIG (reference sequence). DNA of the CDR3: TGTGCCTGGAGTGTATTAGGACCGGGTGGCTACACCTTC. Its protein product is CAWSVLGPGGYTF.

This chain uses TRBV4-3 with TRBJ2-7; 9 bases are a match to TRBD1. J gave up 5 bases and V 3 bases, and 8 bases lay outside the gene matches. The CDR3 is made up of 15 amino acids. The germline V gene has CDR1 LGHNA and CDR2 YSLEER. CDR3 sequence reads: CASSHSRQGVDEQYF. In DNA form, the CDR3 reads TGCGCCAGCAGCCACTCAAGACAGGGGGTGGACGAGCAGTACTTC.

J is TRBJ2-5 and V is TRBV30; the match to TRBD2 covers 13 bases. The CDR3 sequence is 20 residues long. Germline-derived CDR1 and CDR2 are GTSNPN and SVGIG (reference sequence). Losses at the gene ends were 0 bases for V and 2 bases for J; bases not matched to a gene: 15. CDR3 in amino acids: CAWSVSRTSGRRLSQETQYF. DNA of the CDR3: TGTGCCTGGAGTGTATCCCGGACTAGCGGGAGACGACTGTCACAAGAGACCCAGTACTTC.

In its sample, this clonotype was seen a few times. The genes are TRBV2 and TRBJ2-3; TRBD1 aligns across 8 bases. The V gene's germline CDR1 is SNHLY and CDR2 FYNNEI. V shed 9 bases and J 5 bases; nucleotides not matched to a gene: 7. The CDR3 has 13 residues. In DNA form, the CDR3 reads TGTGCCAGTTCGGACAGGGCGGAAGATACGCAGTATTTT. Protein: CASSDRAEDTQYF. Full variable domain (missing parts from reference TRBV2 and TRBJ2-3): EPEVTQTPSHQVTQMGQEVILRCVPISNHLYFYWYRQILGQKVEFLVSFYNNEISEKSEIFDDQFSVERPDGSNFTLKIRSTKLEDSAMYFCASSDRAEDTQYFGPGTRLTVL.

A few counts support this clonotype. Written as DNA, the CDR3 is TGTGCCAGCAGCTTGACCTCACCCGCGGGCTGGGGAGAGCAGTACTTC. Encoded protein: CASSLTSPAGWGEQYF. The chain combines TRBV5-4 with TRBJ2-7, with D tentatively TRBD2 (5 bases). V was clipped by 1 base and J by 7 bases, with 21 bases between them. The CDR3 totals 16 residues. Germline assignment: CDR1 SGHNT and CDR2 YYREEE (reference sequence).

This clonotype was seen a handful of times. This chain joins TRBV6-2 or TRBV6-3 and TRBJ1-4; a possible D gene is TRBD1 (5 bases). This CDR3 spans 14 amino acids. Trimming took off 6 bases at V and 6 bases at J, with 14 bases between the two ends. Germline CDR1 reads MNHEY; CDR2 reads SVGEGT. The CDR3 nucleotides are TGTGCCAGCAGCGCCGGGACGGTGGATGAAAAACTGTTTTTT. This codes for CASSAGTVDEKLFF.

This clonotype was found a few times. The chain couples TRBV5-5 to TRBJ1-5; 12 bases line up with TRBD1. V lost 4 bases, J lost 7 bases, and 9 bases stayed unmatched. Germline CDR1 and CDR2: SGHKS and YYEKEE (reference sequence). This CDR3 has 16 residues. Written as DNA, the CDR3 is TGTGCCAGCAGCCCGTGGGACAGGGGGCGCAGCCAGCCCCAGCATTTT. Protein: CASSPWDRGRSQPQHF.

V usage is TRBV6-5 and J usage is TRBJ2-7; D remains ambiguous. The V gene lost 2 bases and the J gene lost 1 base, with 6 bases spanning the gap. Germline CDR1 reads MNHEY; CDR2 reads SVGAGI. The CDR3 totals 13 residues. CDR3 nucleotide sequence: TGTGCCAGCAGTTACGACTGGTCCTACGAGCAGTACTTC. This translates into CASSYDWSYEQYF.

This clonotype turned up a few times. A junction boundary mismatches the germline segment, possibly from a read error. The chain's CDR3 is CASSLGGEAQGIF. CDR3 nucleotide sequence: TGTGCCAGCAGTTTGGGCGGGGAGGCTCAGGGTATCTTC. The rearrangement joins TRBV6-6 to TRBJ2-1; a weak D match, TRBD2 (6 bases). From germline, CDR1 is MNHNY and CDR2 SVGAGI (reference sequence). This CDR3 has 13 amino acids.

The CDR3 DNA sequence: TGCAGTGCTAGAGTGCCCCCATCCCCCGGACGGATCCAAGGGAGCACAGATACGCAGTATTTT. Protein: CSARVPPSPGRIQGSTDTQYF. The V gene is TRBV20-1, the J gene TRBJ2-3; D not certain. This CDR3 spans 21 amino acids. The V end lost 1 base, the J end lost 0 bases, and 29 bases lay between the germline ends. Germline CDR1 DFQATT, CDR2 SNEGSKA (reference sequence).

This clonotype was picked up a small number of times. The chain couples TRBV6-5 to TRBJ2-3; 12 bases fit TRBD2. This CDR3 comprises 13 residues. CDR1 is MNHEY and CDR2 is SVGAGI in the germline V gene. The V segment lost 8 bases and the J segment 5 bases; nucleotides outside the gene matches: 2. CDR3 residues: CASETSGGDTQYF. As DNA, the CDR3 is TGTGCCAGCGAGACTAGCGGGGGAGATACGCAGTATTTT.

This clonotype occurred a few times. CDR3 sequence (DNA): TGTGCCAGCAGTGTGACAGGGGGCTCGAGTGGCTACACCTTC. Its translation is CASSVTGGSSGYTF. The rearrangement uses TRBV28 and TRBJ1-2, with 10 bases aligning to TRBD1. The V gene's germline CDR1 is MDHEN and CDR2 SYDVKM. The CDR3 sequence is 14 residues long. Trimming at V came to 5 bases and at J to 7 bases, leaving 7 bases not matched to a gene.

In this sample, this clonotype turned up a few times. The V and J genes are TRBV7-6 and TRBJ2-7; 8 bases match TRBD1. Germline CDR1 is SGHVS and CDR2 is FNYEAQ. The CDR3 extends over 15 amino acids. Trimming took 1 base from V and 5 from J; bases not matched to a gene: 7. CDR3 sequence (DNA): TGTGCCAGCAGCTTAGTGGCAGGGGGCAGGCACGAGCAGTACTTC. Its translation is CASSLVAGGRHEQYF.

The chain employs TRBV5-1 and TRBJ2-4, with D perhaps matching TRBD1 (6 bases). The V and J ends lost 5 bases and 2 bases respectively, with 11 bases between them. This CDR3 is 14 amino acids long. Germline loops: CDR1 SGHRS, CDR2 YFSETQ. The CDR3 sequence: CASSWDNPKNIQYF. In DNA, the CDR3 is TGCGCCAGCAGTTGGGACAATCCCAAAAACATTCAGTACTTC.

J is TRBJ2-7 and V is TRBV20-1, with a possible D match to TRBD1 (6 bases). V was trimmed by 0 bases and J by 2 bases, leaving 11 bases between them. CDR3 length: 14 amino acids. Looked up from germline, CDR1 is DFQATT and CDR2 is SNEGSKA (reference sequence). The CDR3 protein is CSARDSGAAYEQYF. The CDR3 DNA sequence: TGCAGTGCTAGAGATTCAGGGGCCGCCTACGAGCAGTACTTC.

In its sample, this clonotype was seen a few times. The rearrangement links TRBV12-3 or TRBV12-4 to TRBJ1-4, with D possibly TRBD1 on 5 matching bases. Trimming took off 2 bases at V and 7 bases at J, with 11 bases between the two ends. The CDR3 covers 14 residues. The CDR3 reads CASSLNRLAEKLFF. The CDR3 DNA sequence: TGTGCCAGCAGTTTAAACAGGTTGGCTGAAAAACTGTTTTTT.

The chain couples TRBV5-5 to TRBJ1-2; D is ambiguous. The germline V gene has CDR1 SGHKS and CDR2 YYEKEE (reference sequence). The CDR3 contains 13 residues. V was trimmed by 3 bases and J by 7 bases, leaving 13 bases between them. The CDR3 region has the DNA TGTGCCAGCAGCTCCGATAGGGTCTCTGGCTACACCTTC. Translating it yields CASSSDRVSGYTF.

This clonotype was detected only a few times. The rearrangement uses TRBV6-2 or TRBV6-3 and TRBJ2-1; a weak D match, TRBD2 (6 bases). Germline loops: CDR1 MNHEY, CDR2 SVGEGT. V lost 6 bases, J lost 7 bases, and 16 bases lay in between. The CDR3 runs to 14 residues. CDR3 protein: CASSQTGVGNEQFF. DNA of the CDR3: TGTGCCAGCAGCCAGACGGGGGTGGGTAATGAGCAGTTCTTC.

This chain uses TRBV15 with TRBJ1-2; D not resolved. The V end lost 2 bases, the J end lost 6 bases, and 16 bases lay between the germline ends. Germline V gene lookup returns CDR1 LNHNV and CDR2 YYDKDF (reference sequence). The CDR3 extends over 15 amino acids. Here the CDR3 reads CATSRPLESGHGYTF. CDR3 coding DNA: TGTGCCACCAGCAGACCATTGGAATCTGGGCATGGCTACACCTTC.